The 23 T cell receptor beta chains below were found in one sample sequenced in a study of blood T cell repertoires in COVID-19. TCRdb's table, derived via immunoSEQ multiplex PCR, lists solely in-frame clones and lacks some. The sample yields about 230,000 clones, about 85% seen once. The sample taken for sequencing was peripheral blood. Receptors were obtained from a man aged 40-55 years with acute or convalescent COVID-19.

This chain joins TRBV7-8 and TRBJ1-1, with D maybe TRBD1 (6 bases). Trimming took off 5 bases at V and 0 bases at J, with 13 bases between the two ends. The CDR3 contains 15 residues. Germline lookup yields CDR1 SGHVS and CDR2 FQNEAQ. CDR3 region: CASSPWTDLNTEAFF. In DNA form, the CDR3 reads TGTGCCAGCAGCCCGTGGACAGATCTGAACACTGAAGCTTTCTTT.

The chain carries TRBV5-1 and TRBJ1-2; 8 bases fit TRBD1. Trimming removed 2 bases from V and 2 bases from J; junction bases left unmatched: 8. There are 16 residues in the CDR3. CDR1 SGHRS and CDR2 YFSETQ come from the germline V gene. The CDR3 protein is CASSFGTGPTNYGYTF. The CDR3 DNA reads as TGCGCCAGCAGCTTTGGGACAGGACCAACGAACTATGGCTACACCTTC.

The rearrangement links TRBV20-1 to TRBJ1-6; 9 bases map to TRBD1. The CDR3 covers 16 residues. The V segment lost 3 bases and the J segment 1 base; nucleotides outside the gene matches: 4. The germline V gene has CDR1 DFQATT and CDR2 SNEGSKA (reference sequence). For the CDR3, the DNA is TGCAGTGCTAGTTTACAGGGGGCGTCCTATAATTCACCCCTCCACTTT. It translates to CSASLQGASYNSPLHF.

This chain joins TRBV30 and TRBJ2-3; maybe TRBD1 (6 bases). Trimming stripped 4 bases from V and 0 bases from J, with 14 bases between. Per the germline V gene, CDR1 is GTSNPN and CDR2 is SVGIG (reference sequence). This CDR3 region has 15 residues. CDR3 region: CAWTHTGTSTDTQYF. The CDR3 DNA is TGTGCCTGGACCCATACAGGGACCAGCACAGATACGCAGTATTTT.

The chain has TRBV9 and TRBJ1-1, with D unresolved. Trimming pared 4 bases from V and 1 base from J, leaving 11 bases between. The CDR3 contains 14 residues. Germline V gene data show CDR1 as SGDLS and CDR2 as YYNGEE. The CDR3 sequence: CASSTGSKNTEAFF. Written as DNA, the CDR3 is TGTGCCAGCAGCACGGGGTCAAAGAACACTGAAGCTTTCTTT.

V usage is TRBV5-1 and J usage is TRBJ2-2; maybe TRBD2 (5 bases). The CDR3 totals 17 residues. V was clipped by 0 bases and J by 0 bases, with 12 bases between them. The germline V gene has CDR1 SGHRS and CDR2 YFSETQ. CDR3 bases: TGCGCCAGCAGCTTGGTTCTTCCCGGGGCGAACACCGGGGAGCTGTTTTTT. This codes for CASSLVLPGANTGELFF.

This chain uses TRBV7-2 with TRBJ1-2, with D hard to call. V was trimmed by 2 bases and J by 5 bases, leaving 6 bases between them. The CDR3 runs to 12 residues. Germline V gene lookup returns CDR1 SGHTA and CDR2 FQGNSA. DNA for the CDR3: TGTGCCAGCAGCTTAAACTGGTATGGCTACACCTTC. Protein sequence: CASSLNWYGYTF.

The gene calls are TRBV7-6 and TRBJ1-2, with D maybe TRBD1 (5 bases). The V end was cut by 5 bases, the J end by 7 bases, with 23 bases between. CDR3 length: 16 residues. Germline CDR1 and CDR2: SGHVS and FNYEAQ. The CDR3 coding sequence is TGTGCCAGCAGCCCTGGCTGGGGCGGATCCCACGGTGGCTACACCTTC. Translation gives CASSPGWGGSHGGYTF.

This chain connects TRBV5-1 to TRBJ1-4; TRBD1 aligns across 11 bases. J was trimmed by 7 bases and V by 3 bases; bases with no gene match: 2. In germline, CDR1 is SGHRS, CDR2 YFSETQ. This CDR3 contains 14 residues. The CDR3 spells CASSSGQGAEKLFF. Written as DNA, the CDR3 is TGCGCCAGCAGCTCTGGACAGGGGGCTGAAAAACTGTTTTTT.

The chain carries TRBV27 and TRBJ1-3; TRBD1 is a possible D gene (5 bases). Germline V gene sequence: CDR1 MNHEY, CDR2 SMNVEV (reference sequence). This CDR3 spans 14 amino acids. V lost 8 bases to trimming and J lost 2 bases, with 13 bases between them. In nucleotides, the CDR3 is TGTGCCAGCCGCCGGGGGGGGACTGGAAACACCATATATTTT. Amino acid sequence: CASRRGGTGNTIYF.

V is TRBV3-1 (or the pseudogene TRBV3-2) and J is TRBJ1-2; 8 bases align to TRBD1. Trimming at V came to 5 bases and at J to 6 bases, leaving 5 bases not matched to a gene. This CDR3 has 13 residues. The germline CDR1 and CDR2 sequences are LGHDT and YNNKEL (reference sequence). Written as DNA, the CDR3 is TGTGCCAGCAGCTTGACAGGGGCCAATGGCTACACCTTC. Translating it yields CASSLTGANGYTF.

This clone was found once. The V call is TRBV27, the J call TRBJ1-1; D perhaps matches TRBD1 (6 bases). This CDR3 has 13 residues. The ends were cut back, 2 bases at V and 11 bases at J, with 15 bases in the middle. Germline values: CDR1 MNHEY, CDR2 SMNVEV (reference sequence). In DNA, the CDR3 is TGTGCCAGCAGTTTACGGGGGGGCCCGAAGGCTTTCTTT. It codes for CASSLRGGPKAFF.

The sample holds one count of this clone. This chain uses TRBV4-3 with TRBJ1-1, with TRBD1 identical over 10 bases. Germline trimming cut 3 bases from V and 4 bases from J; bases unmatched to any gene: 5. The CDR3 runs 15 residues. CDR1 and CDR2 from the germline V gene are LGHNA and YSLEER. The CDR3 is CASSQDRDRGTEAFF. CDR3 sequence (DNA): TGCGCCAGCAGCCAGGACCGGGACAGGGGCACTGAAGCTTTCTTT.

The chain recombines TRBV5-4 with TRBJ1-2, with D possibly being TRBD1 (5 bases). CDR3 length: 13 amino acids. Germline assignment: CDR1 SGHNT and CDR2 YYREEE (reference sequence). Trimming stripped 6 bases from V and 6 bases from J, with 15 bases between. This CDR3 reads CASTTQGGHGYTF. CDR3 DNA sequence: TGTGCCAGCACCACTCAGGGAGGGCATGGCTACACCTTC.

In this sample, this clone turned up a few times. This sequence joins TRBV12-3 or TRBV12-4 and TRBJ2-5; 7 nucleotides match TRBD1. This CDR3 spans 13 amino acids. V shed 5 bases, J shed 4 bases, and the junction held 4 bases outside the gene matches. The CDR3 DNA is TGTGCCAGCAGTGGTCGACAGGGAGAGACCCAGTACTTC. Protein sequence: CASSGRQGETQYF.

This chain joins TRBV6-5 and TRBJ1-5; perhaps TRBD1 as D (6 bases). The CDR3 sequence is 15 residues long. The V end was cut by 0 bases, the J end by 5 bases, with 11 bases between. Germline V gives CDR1 MNHEY, CDR2 SVGAGI. As DNA, the CDR3 is TGTGCCAGCAGTTACTCGGCAGGGGAGCATCAGCCCCAGCATTTT. Translated, it gives CASSYSAGEHQPQHF.

This chain joins TRBV7-3 and TRBJ2-3, with TRBD2 as a possible D gene (6 bases). Per the germline V gene, CDR1 is SGHTA and CDR2 is FQGTGA. V lost 3 bases and J 6 bases, leaving 16 bases between the germline ends. The CDR3 runs to 15 residues. The CDR3 loop is CASSLGRGFGDTQYF. The CDR3, as DNA: TGTGCCAGCAGCTTGGGTCGGGGGTTTGGCGATACGCAGTATTTT.

This chain links TRBV28 with TRBJ1-5, with D hard to call. V lost 6 bases, J lost 2 bases, and 11 bases lay in between. Germline CDR1 reads MDHEN; CDR2 reads SYDVKM. This CDR3 comprises 14 residues. CDR3 sequence (DNA): TGTGCCAGCAGCGGGGATTTGGGCAATCAGCCCCAGCATTTT. Protein product: CASSGDLGNQPQHF. Full variable domain (missing parts from reference TRBV28 and TRBJ1-5): DVKVTQSSRYLVKRTGEKVFLECVQDMDHENMFWYRQDPGLGLRLIYFSYDVKMKEKGDIPEGYSVSREKKERFSLILESASTNQTSMYLCASSGDLGNQPQHFGDGTRLSIL.

The chain couples TRBV6-5 to TRBJ2-7, with D uncertain. V was clipped by 2 bases and J by 3 bases, with 8 bases between them. CDR1 and CDR2 from the germline V gene are MNHEY and SVGAGI. The CDR3 extends over 13 amino acids. DNA of the CDR3: TGTGCCAGCAGTTACGAGGCCTTCTACGAGCAGTACTTC. Translating it yields CASSYEAFYEQYF.

V usage is TRBV6-5 and J usage is TRBJ1-1, with TRBD1 matching over 10 bases. The CDR3 covers 14 residues. The V gene end was trimmed by 8 bases and the J gene end by 5 bases; junction bases not matched to a gene: 8. CDR1 and CDR2 from the germline V gene are MNHEY and SVGAGI. Here the CDR3 reads CASSRGQGSTEAFF. Here the CDR3 DNA reads TGTGCCAGCTCACGGGGACAGGGGAGTACTGAAGCTTTCTTT.

This clone appeared a few times. The rearrangement joins TRBV5-1 to TRBJ1-1; 9 bases fit TRBD1. Germline-derived CDR1 and CDR2 are SGHRS and YFSETQ. The CDR3 length is 17 residues. J lost 8 bases, V lost 2 bases, and 16 bases had no gene match. The CDR3 DNA is TGCGCCAGCAGCTTATCGGGACCGGGACAGGGACAAGGAGAAGCTTTCTTT. It translates to CASSLSGPGQGQGEAFF.

The chain couples TRBV7-3 to TRBJ1-6; 8 nucleotides match TRBD1. The V segment lost 4 bases and the J segment 18 bases; nucleotides outside the gene matches: 14. CDR3 size: 14 residues. Per germline, CDR1 SGHTA and CDR2 FQGTGA. The CDR3 region has the DNA TGTGCCAGCAGCTCCCAAGGCCAGGGGGCCGGTACCCACTTT. It is translated as CASSSQGQGAGTHF. The full variable domain, rest sourced from reference TRBV7-3 and TRBJ1-6, is GAGVSQTPSNKVTEKGKYVELRCDPISGHTALYWYRQSLGQGPEFLIYFQGTGAADDSGLPNDRFFAVRPEGSVSTLKIQRTERGDSAVYLCASSSQGQGAGTHFGNGTRLTVT.

This chain connects TRBV13 to TRBJ2-3; D might be TRBD1 (6 bases). V lost 5 bases to trimming and J lost 3 bases, with 18 bases between them. Germline CDR1 and CDR2: PRHDT and FYEKMQ (reference sequence). The CDR3 totals 16 residues. The CDR3 is CASSPSTGGRTDTQYF. The CDR3 DNA is TGTGCCAGCAGCCCCTCGACAGGAGGAAGAACAGATACGCAGTATTTT.